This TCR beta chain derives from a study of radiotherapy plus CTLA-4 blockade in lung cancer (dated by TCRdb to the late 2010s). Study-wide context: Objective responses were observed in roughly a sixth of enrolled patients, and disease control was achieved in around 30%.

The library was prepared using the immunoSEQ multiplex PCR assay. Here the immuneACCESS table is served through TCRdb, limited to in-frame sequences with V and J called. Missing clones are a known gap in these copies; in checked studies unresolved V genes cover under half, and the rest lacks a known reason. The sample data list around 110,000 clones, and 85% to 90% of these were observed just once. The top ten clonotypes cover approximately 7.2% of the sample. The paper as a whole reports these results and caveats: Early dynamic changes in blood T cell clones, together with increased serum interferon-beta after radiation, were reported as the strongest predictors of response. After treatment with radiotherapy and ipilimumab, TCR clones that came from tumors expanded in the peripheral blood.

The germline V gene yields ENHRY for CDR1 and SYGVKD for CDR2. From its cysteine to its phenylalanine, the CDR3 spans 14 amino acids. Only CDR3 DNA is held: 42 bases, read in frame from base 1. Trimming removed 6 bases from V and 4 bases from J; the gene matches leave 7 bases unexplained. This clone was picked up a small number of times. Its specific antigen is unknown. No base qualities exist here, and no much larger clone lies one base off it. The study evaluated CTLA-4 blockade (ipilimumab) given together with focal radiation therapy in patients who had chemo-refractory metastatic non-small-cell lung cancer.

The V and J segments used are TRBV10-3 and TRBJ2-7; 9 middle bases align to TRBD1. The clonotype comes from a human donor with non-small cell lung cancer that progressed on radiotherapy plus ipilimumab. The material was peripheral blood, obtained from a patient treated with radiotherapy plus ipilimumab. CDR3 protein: CAIRETGQGYEQYF. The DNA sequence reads TGTGCCATCAGGGAGACGGGACAGGGTTACGAGCAGTACTTC.